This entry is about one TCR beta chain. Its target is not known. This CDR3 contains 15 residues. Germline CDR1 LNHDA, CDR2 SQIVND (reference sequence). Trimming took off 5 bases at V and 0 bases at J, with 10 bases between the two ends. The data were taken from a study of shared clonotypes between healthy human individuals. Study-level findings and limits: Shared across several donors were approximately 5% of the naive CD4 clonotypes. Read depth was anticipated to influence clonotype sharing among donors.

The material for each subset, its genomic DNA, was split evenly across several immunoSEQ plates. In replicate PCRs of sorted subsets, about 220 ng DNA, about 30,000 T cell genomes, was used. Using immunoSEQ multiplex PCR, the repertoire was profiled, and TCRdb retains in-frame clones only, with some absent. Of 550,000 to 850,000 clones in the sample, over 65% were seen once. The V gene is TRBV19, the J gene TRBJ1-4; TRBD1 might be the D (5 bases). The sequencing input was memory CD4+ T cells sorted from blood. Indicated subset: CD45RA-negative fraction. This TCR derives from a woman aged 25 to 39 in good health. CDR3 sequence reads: CASSWGTPTNEKLFF. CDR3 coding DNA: TGTGCCAGTAGTTGGGGCACCCCAACTAATGAAAAACTGTTTTTT. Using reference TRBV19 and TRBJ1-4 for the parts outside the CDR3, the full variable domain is DGGITQSPKYLFRKEGQNVTLSCEQNLNHDAMYWYRQDPGQGLRLIYYSQIVNDFQKGDIAEGYSVSREKKESFPLTVTSAQKNPTAFYLCASSWGTPTNEKLFFGSGTQLSVL.